This section outlines one TCR beta chain sequence together with its context. TCRdb passed the 5' RACE reads through MiXCR, listing each CDR3 protein once. This sample carries 1.5 million or so distinct CDR3 sequences, more than 30% of them seen once, and the ten largest clones take around 0.3%. In germline, CDR1 is LNHDA, CDR2 SQIVND (reference sequence). Trimming left V 3 bases short and J 2 bases short, with 13 bases between. The CDR3 length is 15 residues. This sample was taken from a study of identical twins. This chain joins TRBV19 and TRBJ1-1, with no clear D. The source of this sequence is a newborn girl in good health. Sequenced input: cord blood. The CDR3 region has the DNA TGTGCCAGTAGTATCGGACCTTATCCAAACACTGAAGCTTTCTTT. Translated, it gives CASSIGPYPNTEAFF. The full variable domain, in which reference TRBV19 and TRBJ1-1 provide the parts outside the CDR3, is DGGITQSPKYLFRKEGQNVTLSCEQNLNHDAMYWYRQDPGQGLRLIYYSQIVNDFQKGDIAEGYSVSREKKESFPLTVTSAQKNPTAFYLCASSIGPYPNTEAFFGQGTRLTVV.